The 20 T cell receptor beta chains below were found in one sample sequenced in a study of blood T cell repertoires in COVID-19. The repertoire was sequenced with immunoSEQ multiplex PCR; TCRdb's copy has only in-frame clones and lacks some. The sample includes about 130,000 clones, 70% to 85% of them seen just once. Sequences were obtained from PBMCs or T cells enriched from blood (not recorded which). Receptors were obtained from a man aged 50-60 years who had recovered from COVID-19.

The V call is TRBV23-1, the J call TRBJ2-5; 10 positions match TRBD2. TRBV23-1 is an ORF, and what it does is uncertain. J gave up 1 base and V 4 bases, and 9 bases lay outside the gene matches. This CDR3 is built from 17 residues. The CDR3 coding sequence is TGCGCCAGCAGTCCTTCGCGGACTAGCGGTCCCCAAGAGACCCAGTACTTC. It encodes CASSPSRTSGPQETQYF.

The chain couples TRBV5-1 to TRBJ2-1; 8 nucleotides line up with TRBD2. Germline values: CDR1 SGHRS, CDR2 YFSETQ. The V gene end was trimmed by 3 bases and the J gene end by 6 bases; junction bases not matched to a gene: 17. This CDR3 spans 18 amino acids. The CDR3 nucleotides are TGCGCCAGCAGCTCAAATCCGTCCGGGACTAGGGAGGGCAATGAGCAGTTCTTC. Encoded protein: CASSSNPSGTREGNEQFF.

The CDR3 DNA is TGCGCCAGCAGGGACAGGGGAAGGAACACTGAAGCTTTCTTT. It translates to CASRDRGRNTEAFF. J is TRBJ1-1 and V is TRBV4-3; 9 bases are a match to TRBD1. The CDR3 has 14 amino acids. V shed 6 bases and J 1 base; nucleotides not matched to a gene: 3. Looked up from germline, CDR1 is LGHNA and CDR2 is YSLEER.

This clone appeared a few times. The rearrangement joins TRBV30 to TRBJ1-4, with D perhaps TRBD1 (5 bases). The CDR3 runs 13 residues. V gave up 2 bases and J gave up 8 bases, with 12 bases separating them. The germline CDR1 and CDR2 sequences are GTSNPN and SVGIG (reference sequence). The CDR3 DNA follows: TGTGCCTGGAGTTGGCAGGGCGGCGAAAAACTGTTTTTT. Translating gives CAWSWQGGEKLFF. Full variable domain (outside the CDR3, taken from reference TRBV30 and TRBJ1-4): SQTIHQWPATLVQPVGSPLSLECTVEGTSNPNLYWYRQAAGRGLQLLFYSVGIGQISSEVPQNLSASRPQDRQFILSSKKLLLSDSGFYLCAWSWQGGEKLFFGSGTQLSVL.

This clone was counted once. The chain employs TRBV6-1 and TRBJ2-2; D remains unclear. V was clipped by 0 bases and J by 4 bases, with 9 bases between them. This CDR3 has 15 residues. CDR1 is MNHNS and CDR2 is SASEGT in the germline V gene. CDR3 protein: CASSEASFSTGELFF. The CDR3 DNA sequence: TGTGCCAGCAGTGAAGCTTCTTTTAGCACCGGGGAGCTGTTTTTT.

V gene TRBV13 combines with J gene TRBJ1-2; D not resolved. Trimming shortened V by 3 bases and J by 4 bases, and 9 bases separated the two germline ends. Germline CDR1 is PRHDT and CDR2 is FYEKMQ (reference sequence). This CDR3 is 13 amino acids long. The DNA of the CDR3 is TGTGCCAGCAGCTTGGGCAGACGCTATGGCTACACCTTC. Translated: CASSLGRRYGYTF.

This chain joins TRBV5-8 and TRBJ1-2; no firm D call. The CDR3 contains 12 residues. Germline-derived CDR1 and CDR2 are SGHTS and YDEGEE. The V gene lost 3 bases and the J gene lost 4 bases, with 7 bases spanning the gap. The CDR3 DNA follows: TGTGCCAGCAGCTCGGGGTCCTATGGCTACACCTTC. Translated, it gives CASSSGSYGYTF.

This chain uses TRBV21-1 with TRBJ2-2; the table calls TRBD1, which could not be checked here. TRBV21-1 counts as a pseudogene. CDR3 length: 14 amino acids. CDR3 amino acids: CANKRQGYTGELFF. CDR3 DNA: TGTGCCAACAAACGTCAGGGGTATACCGGGGAGCTGTTTTTT.

V gene TRBV5-8 combines with J gene TRBJ2-5; 11 positions agree with TRBD2. Looked up from germline, CDR1 is SGHTS and CDR2 is YDEGEE. V lost 1 base, J lost 4 bases, and 3 bases stayed unmatched. The CDR3 loop spans 15 amino acids. The CDR3 here is CASSLRLAGGETQYF. The CDR3 coding sequence is TGTGCCAGCAGCTTGCGGCTAGCGGGGGGAGAGACCCAGTACTTC. The full variable domain, in which reference TRBV5-8 and TRBJ2-5 provide the parts outside the CDR3, is EAGVTQSPTHLIKTRGQQATLRCSPISGHTSVYWYQQALGLGLQFLLWYDEGEERNRGNFPPRFSGRQFPNYSSELNVNALELEDSALYLCASSLRLAGGETQYFGPGTRLLVL.

V is TRBV11-2 and J is TRBJ1-2; D is uncertain. V lost 0 bases and J lost 3, with 5 bases in between. The CDR3 loop spans 13 amino acids. Germline assignment: CDR1 SGHAT and CDR2 FQNNGV. The DNA for the CDR3 is TGTGCCAGCAGCTTAGATTCTGACTATGGCTACACCTTC. This sequence encodes CASSLDSDYGYTF. Full variable domain (outside the CDR3, taken from reference TRBV11-2 and TRBJ1-2): EAGVAQSPRYKIIEKRQSVAFWCNPISGHATLYWYQQILGQGPKLLIQFQNNGVVDDSQLPKDRFSAERLKGVDSTLKIQPAKLEDSAVYLCASSLDSDYGYTFGSGTRLTVV.

CDR3 DNA sequence: TGTGCCAGTAGGCTAGCGGGGGACTCCACAGATACGCAGTATTTT. Its translation: CASRLAGDSTDTQYF. V and J are TRBV19 and TRBJ2-3; TRBD2 matches 10 bases. The trim removed 6 bases at V and 2 bases at J, leaving 5 bases unmatched. CDR1 LNHDA and CDR2 SQIVND come from the germline V gene (reference sequence). The CDR3 covers 15 residues.

V gene TRBV15 combines with J gene TRBJ1-2, with 9 bases lining up with TRBD1. Germline-derived CDR1 and CDR2 are LNHNV and YYDKDF (reference sequence). J lost 6 bases, V lost 0 bases, and 8 bases had no gene match. This CDR3 region has 16 residues. CDR3 in amino acids: CATSRDFWGQGHGYTF. DNA of the CDR3: TGTGCCACCAGCAGAGATTTCTGGGGACAGGGCCATGGCTACACCTTC. The full variable domain, with the rest looked up from reference TRBV15 and TRBJ1-2, is DAMVIQNPRYQVTQFGKPVTLSCSQTLNHNVMYWYQQKSSQAPKLLFHYYDKDFNNEADTPDNFQSRRPNTSFCFLDIRSPGLGDTAMYLCATSRDFWGQGHGYTFGSGTRLTVV.

The V and J genes are TRBV4-3 and TRBJ2-7, with D unresolved. This CDR3 contains 13 residues. Germline lookup yields CDR1 LGHNA and CDR2 YSLEER. The V gene lost 0 bases and the J gene lost 3 bases, with 6 bases spanning the gap. Written as DNA, the CDR3 is TGCGCCAGCAGCCAAGACTACAGCTACGAGCAGTACTTC. It yields the protein CASSQDYSYEQYF.

Concerning this clone itself: Other nucleotide sequences from this sample produce the same CDR3. V and J are TRBV4-2 and TRBJ2-7, with TRBD1 identical over 8 bases. The CDR3 is 15 amino acids. Germline values: CDR1 LGHNA, CDR2 YNFKEQ. V lost 0 bases, J lost 1 base, and 2 bases stayed unmatched. CDR3 bases: TGTGCCAGCAGCCAAGACGGGACAGGATCCTACGAGCAGTACTTC. Protein sequence: CASSQDGTGSYEQYF.

The genes are TRBV2 and TRBJ1-2; a possible D gene is TRBD1 (6 bases). V lost 1 base and J 5 bases, leaving 8 bases between the germline ends. The germline V gene has CDR1 SNHLY and CDR2 FYNNEI. The CDR3 runs 13 residues. The CDR3 here is CASSEGTEYGYTF. The DNA of the CDR3 is TGTGCCAGCAGTGAAGGGACAGAGTATGGCTACACCTTC.

This chain connects TRBV11-1 to TRBJ2-6, with D unclear. CDR1 is SGHAT, CDR2 FQDESV, per germline (reference sequence). The CDR3 covers 16 residues. The V gene lost 1 base and the J gene lost 2 bases, with 9 bases spanning the gap. In nucleotides, the CDR3 is TGTGCCAGCAGCTTAGGGGTCCGGGCTGGGGCCAACGTCCTGACTTTC. Translation gives CASSLGVRAGANVLTF.

CDR3 in DNA: TGTGCCAGCAGCTCGGGACTAGCCTACAATGAGCAGTTCTTC. It is translated as CASSSGLAYNEQFF. V gene TRBV7-3 combines with J gene TRBJ2-1; 8 bases fit TRBD2. Germline trimming cut 4 bases from V and 2 bases from J; bases unmatched to any gene: 1. The V gene's germline CDR1 is SGHTA and CDR2 FQGTGA. This CDR3 spans 14 amino acids. Looking up the rest from reference TRBV7-3 and TRBJ2-1 gives the full variable domain: GAGVSQTPSNKVTEKGKYVELRCDPISGHTALYWYRQSLGQGPEFLIYFQGTGAADDSGLPNDRFFAVRPEGSVSTLKIQRTERGDSAVYLCASSSGLAYNEQFFGPGTRLTVL.

V gene TRBV19 combines with J gene TRBJ2-7, with 8 bases that match TRBD1. V shed 6 bases and J 6 bases; nucleotides not matched to a gene: 7. This CDR3 region has 13 residues. Germline CDR1 is LNHDA and CDR2 is SQIVND (reference sequence). The CDR3 loop is CASSLGTGGEQYF. The CDR3 DNA reads as TGTGCCAGTAGCCTGGGGACAGGCGGCGAGCAGTACTTC.

The CDR3 sequence: CASSETSGVFEQFF. CDR3 sequence (DNA): TGTGCCAGCAGTGAAACTAGCGGGGTCTTTGAGCAGTTCTTC. The chain links TRBV6-4 to TRBJ2-1, with 10 bases fitting TRBD2. The CDR3 sequence is 14 residues long. Losses at the gene ends were 3 bases for V and 9 bases for J; bases not matched to a gene: 5. Germline CDR1 MRHNA, CDR2 SNTAGT.

V gene TRBV24-1 combines with J gene TRBJ2-5; TRBD2 agrees at 7 bases. Germline V gene data show CDR1 as KGHDR and CDR2 as SFDVKD. The trim removed 5 bases at V and 7 bases at J, leaving 3 bases unmatched. The CDR3 has 12 amino acids. The CDR3 coding sequence is TGTGCCACCAGTGCCCCGGGGGGGACCCAGTACTTC. Its protein is CATSAPGGTQYF.